This paragraph covers one T cell receptor (beta chain) sequence. Its target is unknown. The junction had 10 bases not matched to a gene; V was cut back by 8 bases and J by 3 bases. There are 15 residues in the CDR3. Germline V gene sequence: CDR1 MNHEY, CDR2 SMNVEV (reference sequence). This sample stems from a study of early T cells in non-severe SARS-CoV-2 infection. Study summary: Sequencing of bulk RNA from unsorted whole blood was done, without chain pairing.

Study findings and constraints: Private and CD4 specificities were missed by VDJdb matching, which favored anti-spike CD8 responses.

The TCR library protocol was used to attach unique molecular identifiers. These identifiers were attached to individual cDNA molecules. TCRdb re-called the 5' RACE reads through MiXCR, storing one row per CDR3 protein. In the table there are 55,000 to 75,000 distinct CDR3 sequences, 8% to 10% of which are singletons. The receptor comes from an adult who was a healthcare worker with PCR-confirmed SARS-CoV-2 infection or an uninfected control (not recorded which). Sequencing used whole blood, obtained at baseline. The chain recombines TRBV27 with TRBJ2-3; 8 nucleotides match TRBD1. The CDR3 nucleotides read TGTGCCAGCCCGGACAGGGTCAGGGTGACAGATACGCAGTATTTT. Its translation is CASPDRVRVTDTQYF.